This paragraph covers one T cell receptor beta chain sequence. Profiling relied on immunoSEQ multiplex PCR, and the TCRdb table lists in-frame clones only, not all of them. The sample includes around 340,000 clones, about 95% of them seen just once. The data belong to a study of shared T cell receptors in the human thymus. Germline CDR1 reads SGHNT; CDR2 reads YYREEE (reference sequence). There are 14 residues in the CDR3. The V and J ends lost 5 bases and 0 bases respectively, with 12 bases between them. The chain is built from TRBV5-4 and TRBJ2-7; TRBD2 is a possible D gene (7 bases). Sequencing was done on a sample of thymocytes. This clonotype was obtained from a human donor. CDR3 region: CASRNREGSYEQYF. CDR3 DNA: TGTGCCAGCAGGAACAGGGAGGGCTCCTACGAGCAGTACTTC.